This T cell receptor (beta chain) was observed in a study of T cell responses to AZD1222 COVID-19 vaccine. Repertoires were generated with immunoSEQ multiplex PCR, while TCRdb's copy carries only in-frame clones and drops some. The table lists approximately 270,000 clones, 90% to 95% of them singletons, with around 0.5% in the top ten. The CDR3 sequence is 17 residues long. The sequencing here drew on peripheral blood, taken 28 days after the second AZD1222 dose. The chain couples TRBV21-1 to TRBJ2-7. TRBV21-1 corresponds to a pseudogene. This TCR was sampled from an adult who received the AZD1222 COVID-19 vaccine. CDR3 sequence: CASSFGRESTLSYEQYF. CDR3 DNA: TGTGCCAGCAGCTTCGGCAGGGAGTCGACCCTCTCCTACGAGCAGTACTTC.